Shown below are 27 T cell receptor beta chains from a single sample sequenced in a study of CD8 T cells in ankylosing spondylitis. Via MiXCR, TCRdb re-called the 5' RACE reads, giving one row per CDR3 protein. The repertoire includes 250,000 or so distinct CDR3 sequences, approximately 24% of them detected once, and around 0.58% sits in the top ten. Material: blood, either unsorted or a sorted T cell fraction (not recorded which). The receptors were sampled from a male donor with ankylosing spondylitis or in good health (not recorded which).

The chain uses TRBV24-1 and TRBJ2-6, with 9 bases that match TRBD1. Germline V CDR1 and CDR2: KGHDR, SFDVKD. The length of the CDR3 is 14 residues. V was pared by 4 bases and J by 13 bases, with 7 bases of the junction left unmatched. The CDR3: CATSDHTGGRVLTF. The CDR3 nucleotides read TGTGCCACCAGTGACCATACAGGGGGCAGAGTCCTGACTTTC.

The gene calls are TRBV29-1 and TRBJ2-2, with 11 bases matching TRBD1. The germline gives CDR1 SQVTM, CDR2 ANQGSEA. This CDR3 comprises 14 residues. Trimming removed 4 bases from V and 5 bases from J; junction bases left unmatched: 3. The CDR3: CSVGGTGGTGELFF. The CDR3 DNA reads TGCAGCGTTGGAGGGACAGGGGGTACCGGGGAGCTGTTTTTT.

This clonotype occurred a few times. The V call is TRBV11-2, the J call TRBJ2-1; D ambiguous. Germline CDR1 is SGHAT and CDR2 is FQNNGV. The CDR3 contains 12 residues. The ends were cut back, 1 base at V and 9 bases at J, with 7 bases in the middle. Here the CDR3 reads CASSLVFTEQFF. For the CDR3, the DNA is TGTGCCAGCAGCTTAGTCTTTACTGAGCAGTTCTTC.

Ten or more counts support this clonotype. This chain links TRBV20-1 with TRBJ2-3; possibly TRBD1 for D (5 bases). Germline values: CDR1 DFQATT, CDR2 SNEGSKA (reference sequence). Trimming cost V 1 base and J 3 bases, with 11 bases left between them. The CDR3 runs to 14 residues. The CDR3 spells CSARGPRVTDTQYF. CDR3 nucleotides: TGCAGTGCTAGAGGTCCCAGGGTAACAGATACGCAGTATTTT.

This clonotype showed up just once. This rearrangement joins TRBV15 to TRBJ2-3, with D possibly being TRBD1 (5 bases). Germline CDR1 LNHNV, CDR2 YYDKDF (reference sequence). Deletions cut 1 base from V and 4 bases from J, with 6 bases between. The length of the CDR3 is 13 residues. CDR3 residues: CATSRGQPDTQYF. The CDR3 bases are TGTGCCACCAGCAGAGGACAGCCAGATACGCAGTATTTT.

This clonotype turned up a few times. This chain uses TRBV20-1 with TRBJ1-2, with D possibly TRBD1 on 5 matching bases. The V gene lost 3 bases and the J gene lost 3 bases, with 17 bases spanning the gap. Germline V CDR1 and CDR2: DFQATT, SNEGSKA (reference sequence). The CDR3 is 15 amino acids. Here the CDR3 reads CSASSGGGYDYGYTF. CDR3 in DNA: TGCAGTGCTAGTTCGGGGGGGGGTTACGACTATGGCTACACCTTC.

The chain recombines TRBV6-1 with TRBJ2-1; weak D call: TRBD1 (5 bases). Trimming stripped 5 bases from V and 6 bases from J, with 17 bases between. Germline CDR1 MNHNS, CDR2 SASEGT. The CDR3 covers 15 residues. The CDR3 protein is CASSTTVHRVNEQFF. Written as DNA, the CDR3 is TGTGCCAGCAGTACGACAGTCCATCGGGTCAATGAGCAGTTCTTC.

This clonotype was recorded a few times. This rearrangement joins TRBV6-2 or TRBV6-3 to TRBJ2-3; no clear D. The CDR3 consists of 12 residues. Germline values: CDR1 MNHEY, CDR2 SVGEGT. The germline V and J ends were trimmed by 6 bases and 6 bases, with 10 bases remaining between them. The CDR3 reads CASSPIPDTQYF. The CDR3 DNA reads as TGTGCCAGCAGCCCCATTCCGGATACGCAGTATTTT.

This clonotype was seen repeatedly, ten times or more. This chain links TRBV20-1 with TRBJ2-3, with D perhaps matching TRBD1 or TRBD2 (5 bases each). The V and J ends lost 7 bases and 7 bases respectively, with 24 bases between them. The CDR3 spans 15 residues. The germline V gene encodes CDR1 DFQATT and CDR2 SNEGSKA (reference sequence). The CDR3, as DNA: TGCAGTGGAGCCGGGACCCGCCTCGGTCGGAATACGCAGTATTTT. Residues: CSGAGTRLGRNTQYF.

CDR3 sequence (DNA): TGCAGCGCCGAAGATATCGATACGCAGTATTTT. Protein product: CSAEDIDTQYF. The rearrangement joins TRBV29-1 to TRBJ2-3; D gene ambiguous. V was cut by 7 bases and J by 6 bases, with 11 bases left in between. Germline V gene data show CDR1 as SQVTM and CDR2 as ANQGSEA. The CDR3 covers 11 residues.

This chain joins TRBV20-1 and TRBJ2-1; weak D call: TRBD2 (6 bases). CDR1 and CDR2 (germline): DFQATT, SNEGSKA (reference sequence). The CDR3 contains 14 residues. V was trimmed by 0 bases and J by 5 bases, leaving 11 bases between them. CDR3: CSARDGGNNNEQFF. The CDR3 bases are TGCAGTGCTAGAGACGGAGGGAATAACAATGAGCAGTTCTTC.

The chain joins TRBV29-1 to TRBJ2-2, with D unresolved. CDR3 length: 12 amino acids. Trimming cost V 8 bases and J 2 bases, with 9 bases left between them. Germline V CDR1 and CDR2: SQVTM, ANQGSEA. The CDR3: CSCWGNTGELFF. The CDR3 coding sequence is TGCAGCTGCTGGGGTAACACCGGGGAGCTGTTTTTT.

The chain employs TRBV5-1 and TRBJ2-5; D might be TRBD1 or TRBD2, each matching 5 bases. The germline V and J ends were trimmed by 0 bases and 5 bases, with 17 bases remaining between them. Germline assignment: CDR1 SGHRS and CDR2 YFSETQ. The CDR3 loop spans 16 amino acids. The CDR3 sequence: CASSLEGPRWVETQYF. CDR3 DNA: TGCGCCAGCAGCTTGGAGGGACCTAGATGGGTTGAGACCCAGTACTTC.

There are many counts of this clonotype. The J gene is TRBJ1-6, the V gene TRBV20-1; 9 bases are a match to TRBD1. Trimming took 0 bases from V and 8 from J; bases not matched to a gene: 5. Germline V gene data show CDR1 as DFQATT and CDR2 as SNEGSKA (reference sequence). The CDR3 is made up of 15 amino acids. The CDR3 coding sequence is TGCAGTGCTAGAGATGGGGGGACAGGGTATTCACCCCTCCACTTT. Residues: CSARDGGTGYSPLHF.

Here the CDR3 DNA reads TGCGCCAGCAGTGAGTCGGACGGACACAAAGAGACCCAGTACTTC. Translation: CASSESDGHKETQYF. The chain is built from TRBV10-1 and TRBJ2-5; perhaps TRBD1 as D (5 bases). Germline CDR1 WNHNN, CDR2 SYGVQD (reference sequence). Trimming took 0 bases from V and 3 from J, leaving 11 bases between them. CDR3 size: 15 residues.

The chain couples TRBV12-3 or TRBV12-4 to TRBJ2-3; 7 bases fit TRBD1. J gave up 1 base and V 5 bases, and 6 bases lay outside the gene matches. The CDR3 is 15 residues long. The CDR3 protein is CASSPTGTGTDTQYF. In DNA, the CDR3 is TGTGCCAGCAGTCCGACCGGGACAGGCACAGATACGCAGTATTTT.

At least ten counts were recorded for this clonotype. The chain couples TRBV6-1 to TRBJ1-5; tentatively, D is TRBD1 (6 bases). The CDR3 is 14 residues long. Germline V gene lookup returns CDR1 MNHNS and CDR2 SASEGT. Trimming took 5 bases from V and 7 from J, leaving 15 bases between them. The CDR3 region is CASSTRQASQPQHF. DNA for the CDR3: TGTGCCAGCAGTACCAGACAGGCTAGCCAGCCCCAGCATTTT.

The chain combines TRBV29-1 with TRBJ1-1, with D maybe TRBD1 (6 bases). The germline gives CDR1 SQVTM, CDR2 ANQGSEA. V was shortened by 6 bases and J by 1 base, with 12 bases between the two germline ends. The CDR3 is made up of 13 amino acids. For the CDR3, the DNA is TGCAGCGTCTGGACAGACTCGAACACTGAAGCTTTCTTT. It specifies CSVWTDSNTEAFF.

There are a few counts of this clonotype. This chain joins TRBV12-3 or TRBV12-4 and TRBJ2-1, with D unresolved. Trimming removed 3 bases at V and 7 bases at J, with 16 bases between. This CDR3 is built from 15 residues. The chain's CDR3 is CASSFGSVGPNEQFF. The CDR3 region has the DNA TGTGCCAGCAGTTTTGGCAGCGTAGGTCCGAATGAGCAGTTCTTC.

Many counts were recorded for this clonotype. The chain combines TRBV7-8 with TRBJ2-2; D remains unclear. The germline CDR1 and CDR2 sequences are SGHVS and FQNEAQ. The CDR3 sequence is 14 residues long. Between the trimmed V and J ends, which lost 5 bases and 6 bases, there was a span of 13 bases. CDR3 sequence reads: CASSPIRLAGELFF. The CDR3 nucleotides are TGTGCCAGCAGCCCCATACGGTTGGCCGGGGAGCTGTTTTTT. The entire variable domain, with the rest obtained from reference TRBV7-8 and TRBJ2-2, is as follows: GAGVSQSPRYKVAKRGQDVALRCDPISGHVSLFWYQQALGQGPEFLTYFQNEAQLDKSGLPSDRFFAERPEGSVSTLKIQRTQQEDSAVYLCASSPIRLAGELFFGEGSRLTVL.

This rearrangement joins TRBV20-1 to TRBJ2-5, with D maybe TRBD1 (6 bases). The germline CDR1 and CDR2 sequences are DFQATT and SNEGSKA (reference sequence). The V gene lost 2 bases and the J gene lost 9 bases, with 16 bases spanning the gap. This CDR3 comprises 13 residues. CDR3 loop: CSARFRGQGSQYF. CDR3 nucleotide sequence: TGCAGTGCTAGATTCCGCGGGCAGGGGTCCCAGTACTTC.

This clonotype came up a few times. The rearrangement joins TRBV12-3 or TRBV12-4 to TRBJ2-7, with D uncertain. The CDR3 spans 13 residues. V was shortened by 7 bases and J by 4 bases, with 14 bases between the two germline ends. CDR3 sequence reads: CASTKYYGYEQYF. CDR3 bases: TGTGCCAGCACCAAATACTATGGGTACGAGCAGTACTTC.

The chain couples TRBV20-1 to TRBJ2-7; D may be TRBD1 (6 bases). The germline V gene has CDR1 DFQATT and CDR2 SNEGSKA (reference sequence). V lost 5 bases and J 2 bases, leaving 10 bases between the germline ends. The CDR3 runs 12 residues. Written as DNA, the CDR3 is TGCAGTGCTTACAGGGCCCCCTACGAGCAGTACTTC. Encoded protein: CSAYRAPYEQYF.

This clonotype appeared many times. V gene TRBV7-6 combines with J gene TRBJ2-5; D is undetermined. Trimming pared 5 bases from V and 4 bases from J, leaving 11 bases between. Germline CDR1 reads SGHVS; CDR2 reads FNYEAQ. The CDR3 is 13 residues long. This chain's CDR3 is CASSVSLGETQYF. CDR3 sequence (DNA): TGTGCCAGCAGCGTATCGCTGGGAGAGACCCAGTACTTC.

This clonotype was seen repeatedly, ten times or more. The V and J genes are TRBV20-1 and TRBJ2-5; weak D call: TRBD2 (6 bases). The germline V gene has CDR1 DFQATT and CDR2 SNEGSKA (reference sequence). CDR3 length equals 14 residues. The V gene lost 0 bases and the J gene lost 3 bases, with 11 bases spanning the gap. CDR3 in amino acids: CSARDLREEETQYF. Here the CDR3 DNA reads TGCAGTGCTAGAGATTTGAGGGAGGAAGAGACCCAGTACTTC.

The chain couples TRBV19 to TRBJ1-5; possibly TRBD1 for D (6 bases). V was shortened by 6 bases and J by 3 bases, with 12 bases between the two germline ends. CDR1 and CDR2 from the germline V gene are LNHDA and SQIVND (reference sequence). This CDR3 contains 14 residues. The DNA for the CDR3 is TGTGCCAGTAGAACAGGGCAGTTCAATCAGCCCCAGCATTTT. Residues: CASRTGQFNQPQHF. Combining the CDR3 with reference TRBV19 and TRBJ1-5 gives the whole variable domain DGGITQSPKYLFRKEGQNVTLSCEQNLNHDAMYWYRQDPGQGLRLIYYSQIVNDFQKGDIAEGYSVSREKKESFPLTVTSAQKNPTAFYLCASRTGQFNQPQHFGDGTRLSIL.

The rearrangement links TRBV29-1 to TRBJ2-2; D not certain. CDR3 length: 15 amino acids. Trimming cost V 5 bases and J 2 bases, with 15 bases left between them. Germline assignment: CDR1 SQVTM and CDR2 ANQGSEA. CDR3 sequence: CSVSRPGRNTGELFF. The CDR3 nucleotides are TGCAGCGTTTCCCGGCCAGGTAGAAACACCGGGGAGCTGTTTTTT.